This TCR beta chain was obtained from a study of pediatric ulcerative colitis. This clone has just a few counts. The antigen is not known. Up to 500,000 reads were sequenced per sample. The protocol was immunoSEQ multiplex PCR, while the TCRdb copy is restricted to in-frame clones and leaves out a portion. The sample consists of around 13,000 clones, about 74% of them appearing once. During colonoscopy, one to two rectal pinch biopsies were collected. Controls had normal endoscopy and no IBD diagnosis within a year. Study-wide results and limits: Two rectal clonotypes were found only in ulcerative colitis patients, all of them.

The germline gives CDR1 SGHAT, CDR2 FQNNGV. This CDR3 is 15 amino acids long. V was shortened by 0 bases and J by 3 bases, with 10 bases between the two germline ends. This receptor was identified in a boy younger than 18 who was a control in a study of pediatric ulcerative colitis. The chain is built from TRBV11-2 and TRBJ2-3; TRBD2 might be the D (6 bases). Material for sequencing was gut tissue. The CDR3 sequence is CASSLEGGVTDTQYF. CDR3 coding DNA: TGTGCCAGCAGCTTAGAGGGCGGGGTTACAGATACGCAGTATTTT.